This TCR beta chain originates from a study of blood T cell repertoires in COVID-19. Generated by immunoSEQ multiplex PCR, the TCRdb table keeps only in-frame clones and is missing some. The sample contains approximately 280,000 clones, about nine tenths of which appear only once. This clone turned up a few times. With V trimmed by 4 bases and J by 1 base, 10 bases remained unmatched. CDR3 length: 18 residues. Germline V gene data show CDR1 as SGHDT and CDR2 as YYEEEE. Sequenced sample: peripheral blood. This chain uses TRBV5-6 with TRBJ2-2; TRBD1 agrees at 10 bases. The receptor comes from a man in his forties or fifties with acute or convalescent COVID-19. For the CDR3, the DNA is TGTGCCAGCAGCGCAACGACAGGGGGCGCGCGGAACACCGGGGAGCTGTTTTTT. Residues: CASSATTGGARNTGELFF.